The 4 T cell receptor beta chains presented below share a single source sample, sequenced in a study of blood T cell repertoires in COVID-19. This table comes from immunoSEQ multiplex PCR, and its TCRdb copy is limited to in-frame clones, with some not included. The data contain about 360,000 clones, roughly 90% of them seen just once; the ten biggest clones take up 7.1%. The sample was peripheral blood. Every receptor here comes from a woman aged 55-70 years with COVID-19, enrolled during active disease.

The J gene is TRBJ2-3, the V gene TRBV23-1, with D unresolved. TRBV23-1 is filed as an ORF, its function uncertain. The V end lost 6 bases, the J end lost 6 bases, and 10 bases lay between the germline ends. This CDR3 is 12 amino acids long. CDR3 DNA sequence: TGCGCCAGCAGCCTAAACGGGGATACGCAGTATTTT. This codes for CASSLNGDTQYF.

This clone was found once. The chain links TRBV6-5 to TRBJ2-7, with unresolved D. The V end was cut by 2 bases, the J end by 3 bases, with 14 bases between. The CDR3 runs 15 residues. CDR1 is MNHEY, CDR2 SVGAGI, per germline. As DNA, the CDR3 is TGTGCCAGCAGTTACGGCCGAGGTCCCGGCTACGAGCAGTACTTC. The encoded protein is CASSYGRGPGYEQYF.

The CDR3, as DNA: TGTGCCAGCAGTATGGGACAGGGTCTAAACACTGAAGCTTTCTTT. This sequence encodes CASSMGQGLNTEAFF. The gene calls are TRBV2 and TRBJ1-1, with TRBD1 matching 9 bases. The trim removed 5 bases at V and 2 bases at J, leaving 6 bases unmatched. Germline V gives CDR1 SNHLY, CDR2 FYNNEI. This CDR3 contains 15 residues.

The gene calls are TRBV9 and TRBJ2-5, with a tentative D call TRBD2 (7 bases). This CDR3 spans 16 amino acids. CDR1 and CDR2 from the germline V gene are SGDLS and YYNGEE. V shed 0 bases and J shed 0 bases, with 12 bases lying between them. DNA of the CDR3: TGTGCCAGCAGCGTAGGGGCGGGGGCGTACCAAGAGACCCAGTACTTC. Amino acids: CASSVGAGAYQETQYF.